The 15 T cell receptor beta chains presented below share a single source sample, sequenced in a study of blood T cell repertoires in COVID-19. Data came from immunoSEQ multiplex PCR; TCRdb stores just in-frame clones and leaves some out. Altogether roughly 100,000 clones are present, around 84% being singletons, with the ten largest covering less than 2%. Sequences were obtained from peripheral blood. The source of these receptors is a man aged 70 or older with active or convalescent COVID-19.

The chain carries TRBV28 and TRBJ1-6; 8 bases map to TRBD1. After removal of 6 bases from V and 9 bases from J, the junction contained 7 bases not matched to a gene. The germline gives CDR1 MDHEN, CDR2 SYDVKM. CDR3 length: 14 amino acids. DNA for the CDR3: TGTGCCAGCAGCTCATCGACAGGGGTTTCACCCCTCCACTTT. Translation gives CASSSSTGVSPLHF. Variable domain in full (rest from reference TRBV28 and TRBJ1-6): DVKVTQSSRYLVKRTGEKVFLECVQDMDHENMFWYRQDPGLGLRLIYFSYDVKMKEKGDIPEGYSVSREKKERFSLILESASTNQTSMYLCASSSSTGVSPLHFGNGTRLTVT.

This clone was picked up a small number of times. The chain carries TRBV27 and TRBJ2-2; 8 bases match TRBD2. Germline CDR1 is MNHEY and CDR2 is SMNVEV (reference sequence). This CDR3 has 15 amino acids. The ends lost 3 bases at V and 5 bases at J; junction bases unmatched: 5. The CDR3 DNA is TGTGCCAGCAGTTTTAGAGGCGGGGGGACCGGGGAGCTGTTTTTT. Translated: CASSFRGGGTGELFF.

The chain uses TRBV6-5 and TRBJ1-5; tentative D call: TRBD1 (6 bases). The CDR3 is 12 amino acids. Germline V gives CDR1 MNHEY, CDR2 SVGAGI. The V and J ends lost 8 bases and 6 bases respectively, with 11 bases between them. The CDR3 region has the DNA TGTGCCAGCCAGGGGTTGGGTCAGCCCCAGCATTTT. Translation: CASQGLGQPQHF.

The rearrangement uses TRBV6-2 or TRBV6-3 and TRBJ1-6, with D uncertain. The CDR3 sequence is 17 residues long. V lost 0 bases and J 0 bases, leaving 9 bases between the germline ends. Germline V CDR1 and CDR2: MNHEY, SVGEGT. The CDR3 is CASSYSSGSSYNSPLHF. CDR3 DNA: TGTGCCAGCAGTTACTCGTCCGGGAGCTCCTATAATTCACCCCTCCACTTT.

The chain combines TRBV14 with TRBJ1-2; D perhaps matches TRBD1 (5 bases). The germline gives CDR1 SGHDN, CDR2 FVKESK. This CDR3 comprises 14 residues. Trimming stripped 0 bases from V and 7 bases from J, with 12 bases between. The CDR3 sequence is CASSQDRGGGGYTF. The CDR3 DNA is TGTGCCAGCAGCCAAGATCGGGGGGGTGGTGGCTACACCTTC.

This sequence joins TRBV28 and TRBJ1-2, with D possibly TRBD1 on 6 matching bases. Germline V CDR1 and CDR2: MDHEN, SYDVKM. Trimming removed 4 bases at V and 7 bases at J, with 19 bases between. CDR3 size: 15 residues. CDR3 in amino acids: CASSSPTQGEGGYTF. CDR3 nucleotides: TGTGCCAGCAGTTCGCCAACACAGGGTGAGGGTGGCTACACCTTC.

The chain is built from TRBV19 and TRBJ2-1; TRBD2 aligns across 10 bases. This CDR3 is 18 amino acids long. V lost 2 bases, J lost 0 bases, and 7 bases stayed unmatched. Germline V gives CDR1 LNHDA, CDR2 SQIVND (reference sequence). The chain's CDR3 is CASSISSGGLSSYNEQFF. CDR3 in DNA: TGTGCCAGTAGTATATCTAGCGGGGGATTAAGCTCCTACAATGAGCAGTTCTTC.

This chain links TRBV11-2 with TRBJ2-7, with 10 bases matching TRBD1. The CDR3 is made up of 15 amino acids. Per germline, CDR1 SGHAT and CDR2 FQNNGV. Germline trimming cut 4 bases from V and 9 bases from J; bases unmatched to any gene: 12. The CDR3 DNA is TGTGCCAGCAGCTCCCGAGGGACAGGGGTAGATGGGCAGTACTTC. Translated: CASSSRGTGVDGQYF.

The chain links TRBV28 to TRBJ1-1; 7 bases fit TRBD1. This CDR3 region has 14 residues. V lost 4 bases, J lost 6 bases, and 8 bases stayed unmatched. Germline-derived CDR1 and CDR2 are MDHEN and SYDVKM. This CDR3 is CASSSHVGTAEAFF. DNA of the CDR3: TGTGCCAGCAGTTCCCACGTTGGGACAGCTGAAGCTTTCTTT.

The J gene is TRBJ2-2, the V gene TRBV7-9, with D perhaps TRBD2 (5 bases). V dropped 0 bases and J dropped 0 bases, with 8 bases sitting between them. The germline V gene encodes CDR1 SEHNR and CDR2 FQNEAQ (reference sequence). This CDR3 comprises 16 residues. The CDR3 here is CASSLAVASNTGELFF. CDR3 sequence (DNA): TGTGCCAGCAGCTTAGCGGTAGCGTCGAACACCGGGGAGCTGTTTTTT.

The chain employs TRBV7-2 and TRBJ2-7, with 11 bases identical to TRBD2. Looked up from germline, CDR1 is SGHTA and CDR2 is FQGNSA. There are 15 residues in the CDR3. The J segment lost 2 bases and the V segment lost 5 bases, leaving 5 bases of the junction unmatched. CDR3 coding DNA: TGTGCCAGCAGCCAAACTAGCGGGGGCCCCTACGAGCAGTACTTC. Amino acids: CASSQTSGGPYEQYF. Supplemented by reference TRBV7-2 and TRBJ2-7, the full variable domain reads GAGVSQSPSNKVTEKGKDVELRCDPISGHTALYWYRQSLGQGLEFLIYFQGNSAPDKSGLPSDRFSAERTGGSVSTLTIQRTQQEDSAVYLCASSQTSGGPYEQYFGPGTRLTVT.

The chain employs TRBV30 and TRBJ1-1; no firm D call. The CDR3 runs to 13 residues. V was cut by 0 bases and J by 3 bases, with 8 bases left in between. Germline CDR1 reads GTSNPN; CDR2 reads SVGIG (reference sequence). The CDR3 region is CAWSVTRDTEAFF. As DNA, the CDR3 is TGTGCCTGGAGTGTAACTCGGGACACTGAAGCTTTCTTT. Complete variable domain (other parts from reference TRBV30 and TRBJ1-1): SQTIHQWPATLVQPVGSPLSLECTVEGTSNPNLYWYRQAAGRGLQLLFYSVGIGQISSEVPQNLSASRPQDRQFILSSKKLLLSDSGFYLCAWSVTRDTEAFFGQGTRLTVV.

The chain links TRBV7-3 to TRBJ2-1, with TRBD1 matching 8 bases. V gave up 0 bases and J gave up 2 bases; unmatched junction bases: 6. The CDR3 covers 17 residues. The germline CDR1 and CDR2 sequences are SGHTA and FQGTGA. The CDR3, as DNA: TGTGCCAGCAGCTTAACTCGTACAGGGGGGACCTACAATGAGCAGTTCTTC. Translated, it gives CASSLTRTGGTYNEQFF.

The chain recombines TRBV27 with TRBJ1-2; 9 nucleotides line up with TRBD1. Germline loops: CDR1 MNHEY, CDR2 SMNVEV (reference sequence). This CDR3 contains 16 residues. V dropped 3 bases and J dropped 8; count of bases not matched to a gene: 13. The CDR3 region has the DNA TGTGCCAGCAGTTTCTTGTCCCGGGACAGGGTTGGAGGCTACACCTTC. This translates into CASSFLSRDRVGGYTF.

V gene TRBV18 combines with J gene TRBJ1-6; D is uncertain. The germline V and J ends were trimmed by 1 base and 7 bases, with 5 bases remaining between them. CDR1 is KGHSH, CDR2 LQKENI, per germline. This CDR3 has 13 residues. CDR3 nucleotides: TGTGCCAGCTCACCACTTTCGAATTCACCCCTCCACTTT. This gives the protein CASSPLSNSPLHF.